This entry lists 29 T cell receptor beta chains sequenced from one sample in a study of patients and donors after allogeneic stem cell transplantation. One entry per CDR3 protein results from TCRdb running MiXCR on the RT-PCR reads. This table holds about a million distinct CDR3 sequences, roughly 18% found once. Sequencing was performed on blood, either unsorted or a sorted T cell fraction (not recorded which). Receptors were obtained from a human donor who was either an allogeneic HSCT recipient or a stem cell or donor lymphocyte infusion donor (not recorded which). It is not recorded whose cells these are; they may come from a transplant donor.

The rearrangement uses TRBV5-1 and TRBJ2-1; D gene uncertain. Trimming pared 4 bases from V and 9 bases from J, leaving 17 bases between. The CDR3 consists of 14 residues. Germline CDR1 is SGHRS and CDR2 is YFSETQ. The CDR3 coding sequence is TGCGCCAGCAGCAACGGGCCAGAGCAGGCTGAGCAGTTCTTC. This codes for CASSNGPEQAEQFF.

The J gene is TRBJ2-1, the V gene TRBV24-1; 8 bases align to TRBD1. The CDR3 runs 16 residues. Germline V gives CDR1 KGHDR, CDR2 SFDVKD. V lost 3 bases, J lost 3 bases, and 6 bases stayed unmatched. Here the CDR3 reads CATSDPGQGYYNEQFF. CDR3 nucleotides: TGTGCCACCAGTGATCCCGGACAGGGCTACTACAATGAGCAGTTCTTC.

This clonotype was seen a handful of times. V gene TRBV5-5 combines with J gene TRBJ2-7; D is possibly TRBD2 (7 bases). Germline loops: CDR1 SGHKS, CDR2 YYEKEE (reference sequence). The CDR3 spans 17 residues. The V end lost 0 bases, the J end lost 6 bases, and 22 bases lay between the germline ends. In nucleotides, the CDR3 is TGTGCCAGCAGCTTGGCCCCGAATCGGGGGGCGCAAAGCGAGCAGTACTTC. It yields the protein CASSLAPNRGAQSEQYF.

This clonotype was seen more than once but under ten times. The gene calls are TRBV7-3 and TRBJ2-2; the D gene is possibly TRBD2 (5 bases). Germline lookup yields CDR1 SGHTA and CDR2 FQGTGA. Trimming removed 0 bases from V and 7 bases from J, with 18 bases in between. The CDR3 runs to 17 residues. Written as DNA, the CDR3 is TGTGCCAGCAGCTTAACTAGCGTAAGGGAGCCTGGCGGGGAGCTGTTTTTT. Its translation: CASSLTSVREPGGELFF.

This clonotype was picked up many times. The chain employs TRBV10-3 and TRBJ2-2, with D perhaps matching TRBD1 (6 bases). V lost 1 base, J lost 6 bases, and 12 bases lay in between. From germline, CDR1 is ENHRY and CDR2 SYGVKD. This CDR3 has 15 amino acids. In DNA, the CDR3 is TGTGCCATCAGTGAGTTGGGACAAAAGGCCGGGGAGCTGTTTTTT. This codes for CAISELGQKAGELFF.

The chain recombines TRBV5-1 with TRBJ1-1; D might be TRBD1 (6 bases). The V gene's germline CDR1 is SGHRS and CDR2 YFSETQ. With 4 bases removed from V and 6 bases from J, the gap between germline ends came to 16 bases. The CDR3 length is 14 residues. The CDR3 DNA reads TGCGCCAGCAGCCACGGAGGCGGGGGGCCTGAAGCTTTCTTT. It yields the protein CASSHGGGGPEAFF.

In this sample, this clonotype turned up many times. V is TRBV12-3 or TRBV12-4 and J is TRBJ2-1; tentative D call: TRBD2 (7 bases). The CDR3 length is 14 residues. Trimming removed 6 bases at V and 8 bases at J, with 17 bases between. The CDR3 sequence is CASSLGGPGDEQFF. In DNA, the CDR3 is TGTGCCAGCAGCCTGGGGGGGCCGGGAGATGAGCAGTTCTTC.

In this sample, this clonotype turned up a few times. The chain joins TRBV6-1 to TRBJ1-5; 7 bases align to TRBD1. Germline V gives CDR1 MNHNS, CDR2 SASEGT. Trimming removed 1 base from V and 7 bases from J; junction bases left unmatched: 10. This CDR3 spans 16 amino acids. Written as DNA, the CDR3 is TGTGCCAGCAGTGAAGGATTGGGGACAGTGTGGCAGCCCCAGCATTTT. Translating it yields CASSEGLGTVWQPQHF.

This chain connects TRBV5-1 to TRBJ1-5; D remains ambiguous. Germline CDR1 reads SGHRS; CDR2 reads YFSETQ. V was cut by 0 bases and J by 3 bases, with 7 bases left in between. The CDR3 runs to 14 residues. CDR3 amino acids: CASSLVNINQPQHF. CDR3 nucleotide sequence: TGCGCCAGCAGCTTGGTTAACATCAATCAGCCCCAGCATTTT.

CDR3 sequence reads: CASSQDAAGGRMSYNEQFF. Written as DNA, the CDR3 is TGCGCCAGCAGCCAAGATGCAGCGGGGGGGCGTATGTCCTACAATGAGCAGTTCTTC. The chain has TRBV4-1 and TRBJ2-1, with 10 bases identical to TRBD2. With V trimmed by 0 bases and J by 1 base, 9 bases remained unmatched. Per the germline V gene, CDR1 is MGHRA and CDR2 is YSYEKL. This CDR3 spans 19 amino acids.

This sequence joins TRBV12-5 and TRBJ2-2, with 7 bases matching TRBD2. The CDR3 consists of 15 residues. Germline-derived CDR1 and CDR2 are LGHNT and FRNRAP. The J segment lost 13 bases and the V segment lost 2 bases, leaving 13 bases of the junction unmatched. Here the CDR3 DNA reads TGTGCTAGTGGTTTGTCGATCTCGGGGGGAAGTGGGCTGTTTTTT. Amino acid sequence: CASGLSISGGSGLFF.

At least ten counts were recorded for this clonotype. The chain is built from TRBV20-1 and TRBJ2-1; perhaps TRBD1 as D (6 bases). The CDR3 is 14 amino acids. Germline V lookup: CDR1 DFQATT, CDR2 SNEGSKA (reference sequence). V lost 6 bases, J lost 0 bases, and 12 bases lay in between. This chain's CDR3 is CSARRTVSYNEQFF. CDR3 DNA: TGCAGTGCCCGCCGGACAGTCTCCTACAATGAGCAGTTCTTC.

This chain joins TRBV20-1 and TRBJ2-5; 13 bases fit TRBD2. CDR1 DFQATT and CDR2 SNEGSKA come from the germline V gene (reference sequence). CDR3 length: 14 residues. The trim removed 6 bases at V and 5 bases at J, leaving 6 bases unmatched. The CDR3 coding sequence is TGCAGTGCCCGGGGACTAGCGGGGAGTGAGACCCAGTACTTC. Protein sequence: CSARGLAGSETQYF.

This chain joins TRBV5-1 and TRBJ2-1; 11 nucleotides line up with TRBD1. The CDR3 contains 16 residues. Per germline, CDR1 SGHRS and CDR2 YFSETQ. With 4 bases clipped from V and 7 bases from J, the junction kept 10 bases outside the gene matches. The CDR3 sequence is CASSPGDRGLGNEQFF. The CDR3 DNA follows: TGCGCCAGCAGCCCGGGGGACAGGGGGTTGGGTAATGAGCAGTTCTTC.

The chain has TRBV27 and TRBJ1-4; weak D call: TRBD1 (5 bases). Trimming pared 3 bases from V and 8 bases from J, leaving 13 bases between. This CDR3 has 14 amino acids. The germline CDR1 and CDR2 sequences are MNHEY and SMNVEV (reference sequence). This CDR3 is CASSFLQGGEKLFF. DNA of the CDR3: TGTGCCAGCAGTTTCTTGCAGGGTGGCGAAAAACTGTTTTTT.

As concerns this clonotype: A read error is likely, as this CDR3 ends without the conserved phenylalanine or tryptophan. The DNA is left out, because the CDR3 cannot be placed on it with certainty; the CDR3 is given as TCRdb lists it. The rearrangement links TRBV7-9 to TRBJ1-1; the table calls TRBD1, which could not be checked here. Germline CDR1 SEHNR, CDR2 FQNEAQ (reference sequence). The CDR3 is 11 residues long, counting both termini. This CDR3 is CASSLVGDSGP.

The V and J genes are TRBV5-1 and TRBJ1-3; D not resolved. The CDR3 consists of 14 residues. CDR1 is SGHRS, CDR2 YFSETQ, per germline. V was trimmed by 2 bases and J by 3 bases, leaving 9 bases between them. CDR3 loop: CASSFEAGGNTIYF. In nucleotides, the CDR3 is TGCGCCAGCAGCTTTGAGGCCGGTGGAAACACCATATATTTT. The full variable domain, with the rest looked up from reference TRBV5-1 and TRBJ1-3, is KAGVTQTPRYLIKTRGQQVTLSCSPISGHRSVSWYQQTPGQGLQFLFEYFSETQRNKGNFPGRFSGRQFSNSRSEMNVSTLELGDSALYLCASSFEAGGNTIYFGEGSWLTVV.

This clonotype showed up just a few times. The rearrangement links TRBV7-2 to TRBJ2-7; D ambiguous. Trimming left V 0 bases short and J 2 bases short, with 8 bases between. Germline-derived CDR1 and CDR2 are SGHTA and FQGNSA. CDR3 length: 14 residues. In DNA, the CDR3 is TGTGCCAGCAGCTTAGCGCAACAGACCTACGAGCAGTACTTC. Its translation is CASSLAQQTYEQYF.

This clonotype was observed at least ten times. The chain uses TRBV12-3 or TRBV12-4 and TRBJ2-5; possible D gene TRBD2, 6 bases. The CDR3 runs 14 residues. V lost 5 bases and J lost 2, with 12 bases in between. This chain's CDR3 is CASSPSGGQETQYF. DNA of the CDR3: TGTGCCAGCAGTCCATCCGGAGGGCAAGAGACCCAGTACTTC.

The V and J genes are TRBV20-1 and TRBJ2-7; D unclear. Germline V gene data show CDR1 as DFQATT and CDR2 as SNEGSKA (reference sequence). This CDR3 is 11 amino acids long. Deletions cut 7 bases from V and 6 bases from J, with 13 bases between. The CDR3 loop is CSVGSSVEQYF. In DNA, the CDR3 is TGCAGTGTTGGGTCTTCGGTCGAGCAGTACTTC.

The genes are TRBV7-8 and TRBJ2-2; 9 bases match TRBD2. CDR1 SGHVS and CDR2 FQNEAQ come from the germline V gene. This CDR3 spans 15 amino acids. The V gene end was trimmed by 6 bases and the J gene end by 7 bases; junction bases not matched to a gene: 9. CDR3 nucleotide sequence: TGTGCCAGCAGTCCTTCGGGACTAGCAATCGGGGAGCTGTTTTTT. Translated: CASSPSGLAIGELFF.

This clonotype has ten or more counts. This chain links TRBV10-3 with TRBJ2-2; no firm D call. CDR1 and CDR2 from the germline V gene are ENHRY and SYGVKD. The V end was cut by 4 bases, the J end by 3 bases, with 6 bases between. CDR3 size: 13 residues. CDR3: CAISGTDTGELFF. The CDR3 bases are TGTGCCATCAGTGGAACGGACACCGGGGAGCTGTTTTTT.

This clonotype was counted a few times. The CDR3 is CASSPGRDGHSPLHF. As DNA, the CDR3 is TGTGCCAGCAGTCCTGGTAGGGACGGGCATTCACCCCTCCACTTT. The J gene is TRBJ1-6, the V gene TRBV12-3 or TRBV12-4, with a weak D call TRBD1 (5 bases). This CDR3 is built from 15 residues. Trimming took 5 bases from V and 8 from J, leaving 16 bases between them.

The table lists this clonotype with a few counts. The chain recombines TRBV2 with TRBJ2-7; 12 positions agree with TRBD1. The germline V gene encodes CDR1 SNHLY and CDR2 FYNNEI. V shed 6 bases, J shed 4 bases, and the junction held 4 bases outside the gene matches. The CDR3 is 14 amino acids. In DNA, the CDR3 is TGTGCCAGCAGCGAGGGACAGGGGGCGTACGAGCAGTACTTC. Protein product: CASSEGQGAYEQYF.

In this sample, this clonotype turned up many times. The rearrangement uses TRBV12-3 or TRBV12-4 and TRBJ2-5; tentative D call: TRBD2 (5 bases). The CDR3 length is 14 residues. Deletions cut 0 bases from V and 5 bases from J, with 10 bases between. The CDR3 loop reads CASSLAPSRETQYF. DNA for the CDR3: TGTGCCAGCAGTTTAGCCCCTAGCAGGGAGACCCAGTACTTC.

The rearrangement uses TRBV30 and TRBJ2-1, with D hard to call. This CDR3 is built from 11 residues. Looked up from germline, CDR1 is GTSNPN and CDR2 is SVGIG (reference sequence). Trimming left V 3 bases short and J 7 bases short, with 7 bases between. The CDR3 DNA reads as TGTGCCTGGAGCGCCTTGAATGAGCAGTTCTTC. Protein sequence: CAWSALNEQFF.

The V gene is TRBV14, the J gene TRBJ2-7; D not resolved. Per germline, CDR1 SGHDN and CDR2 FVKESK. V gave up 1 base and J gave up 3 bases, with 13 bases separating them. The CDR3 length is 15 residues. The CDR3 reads CASSQAAPPFYEQYF. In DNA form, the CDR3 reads TGTGCCAGCAGCCAAGCTGCACCGCCTTTCTACGAGCAGTACTTC.

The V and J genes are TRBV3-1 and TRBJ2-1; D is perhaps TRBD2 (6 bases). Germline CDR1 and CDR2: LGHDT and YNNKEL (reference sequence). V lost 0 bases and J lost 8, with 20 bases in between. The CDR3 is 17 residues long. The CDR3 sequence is CASSQDWGRRRLDEQFF. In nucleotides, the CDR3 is TGTGCCAGCAGCCAAGATTGGGGGAGGCGTAGACTCGATGAGCAGTTCTTC.

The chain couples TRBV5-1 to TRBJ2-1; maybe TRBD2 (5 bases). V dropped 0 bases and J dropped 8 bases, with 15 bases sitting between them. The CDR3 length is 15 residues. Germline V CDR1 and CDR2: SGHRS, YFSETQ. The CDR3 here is CASSLGLASPYEQFF. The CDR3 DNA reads TGCGCCAGCAGCTTGGGGCTAGCCTCACCCTATGAGCAGTTCTTC. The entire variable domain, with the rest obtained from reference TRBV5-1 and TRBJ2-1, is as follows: KAGVTQTPRYLIKTRGQQVTLSCSPISGHRSVSWYQQTPGQGLQFLFEYFSETQRNKGNFPGRFSGRQFSNSRSEMNVSTLELGDSALYLCASSLGLASPYEQFFGPGTRLTVL.